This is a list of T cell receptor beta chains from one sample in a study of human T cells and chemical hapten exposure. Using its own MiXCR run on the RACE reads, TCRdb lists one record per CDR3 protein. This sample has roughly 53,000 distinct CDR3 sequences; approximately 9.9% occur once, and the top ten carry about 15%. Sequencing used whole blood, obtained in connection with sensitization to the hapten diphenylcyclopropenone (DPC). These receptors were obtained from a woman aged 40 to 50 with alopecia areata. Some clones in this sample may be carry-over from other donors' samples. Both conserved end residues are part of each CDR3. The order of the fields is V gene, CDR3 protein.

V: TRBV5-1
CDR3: CASSLAGQGPTEAFF

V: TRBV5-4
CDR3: CASSQRLAGGADTQYF

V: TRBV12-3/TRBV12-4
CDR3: CASSSGQHEQYF

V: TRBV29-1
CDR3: CSVDWGEKLFF

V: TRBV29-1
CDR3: CSARDGDYEQYF

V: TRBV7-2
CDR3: CASSLVQGAGNTIYF

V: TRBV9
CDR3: CASSTTGANTVELFF

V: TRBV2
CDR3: CASSEAPPANTGELFF

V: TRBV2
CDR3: CASTPPLRGEDQYF

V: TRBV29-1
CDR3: CSVEQGVQETQYF

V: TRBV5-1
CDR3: CASSFAGQGTNEKLFF

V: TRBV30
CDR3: CAWRQRYTEAFF

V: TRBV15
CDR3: CATSRDIGTASGNTIYF

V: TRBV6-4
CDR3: CASSDSKQGDANVLTF

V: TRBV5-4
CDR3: CASSTTRTNTGELFF

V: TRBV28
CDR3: CASSRGGRGKTDTQYF

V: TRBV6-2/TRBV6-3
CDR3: CASSIQGASTDTQYF

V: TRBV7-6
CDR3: CASSFTAIQETQYF

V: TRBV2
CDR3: CASSPRATVDEQFF

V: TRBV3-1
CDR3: CASSQQGQGVDEQYF

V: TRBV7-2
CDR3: CASSLSPGRNEQFF

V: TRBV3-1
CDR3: CASSQAQGGVSPLHF

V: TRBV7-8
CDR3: CASSLEGTGGLYGNEQFF